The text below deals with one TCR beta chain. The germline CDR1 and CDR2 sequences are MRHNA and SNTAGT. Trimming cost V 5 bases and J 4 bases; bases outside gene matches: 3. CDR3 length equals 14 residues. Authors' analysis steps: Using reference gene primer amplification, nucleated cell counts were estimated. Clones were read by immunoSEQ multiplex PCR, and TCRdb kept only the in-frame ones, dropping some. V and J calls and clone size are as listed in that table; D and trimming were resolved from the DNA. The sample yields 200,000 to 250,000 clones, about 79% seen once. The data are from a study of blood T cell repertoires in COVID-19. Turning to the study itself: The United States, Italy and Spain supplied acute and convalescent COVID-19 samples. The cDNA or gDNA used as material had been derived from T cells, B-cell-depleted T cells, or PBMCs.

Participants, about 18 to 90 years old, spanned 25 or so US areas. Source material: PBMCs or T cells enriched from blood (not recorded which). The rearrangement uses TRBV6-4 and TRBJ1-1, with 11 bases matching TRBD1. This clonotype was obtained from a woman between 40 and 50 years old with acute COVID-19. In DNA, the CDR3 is TGTGCCAGCAGTACCGGGACAGGGGGCACTGAAGCTTTCTTT. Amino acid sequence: CASSTGTGGTEAFF.